The present T cell receptor (beta chain) was sequenced within a study of blood T cell repertoires in COVID-19 (dated by TCRdb to about 2020). With respect to the entire study: Collaborator samples came from the United States, Italy and Spain and covered acute and convalescent phases of COVID-19. HLA class I and class II types, where available, came from metadata supplied by the sample provider rather than from assay-based typing. The repertoires were released in a freely available public database meant as a resource for research on the immune response to SARS-CoV-2. The samples were drawn from the first 160 participants of the ongoing ImmuneRACE study and from 1,254 subjects provided by 6 global collaborators. The prospective study material was composed of cDNA or gDNA derived from T cells, B-cell-depleted T cells, or PBMCs. Sample metadata almost always included a de-identified subject ID, COVID-19 status, age in years and sex. Subjects who had been exposed to COVID-19, were actively infected with it, or had recovered from it provided the deeply sampled blood TCRbeta repertoires that made up the dataset. Results and caveats for the whole study, not just this receptor: The quantity of clinical and demographic metadata differed by source and by participant and was supplied without curation.

The collaborating institutions used their own protocols to collect whole blood in K2EDTA tubes. For TCRbeta analysis, collaborators shipped samples as frozen whole blood, isolated PBMCs, or DNA extracted from either of those sample types. The immunoSEQ Assay, a bias-controlled multiplex PCR, was used to amplify TCRbeta CDR3 regions from genomic DNA. The published analysis was carried out like this. Nucleated cell counts per sample were estimated from amplification of reference gene primers within the assay. To quantify the absolute abundance of each unique TCRbeta CDR3 rearrangement, sequence reads were collapsed and filtered. For each sample, productive Simpson clonality was calculated by taking the square root of Simpson's diversity index across productive rearrangements. TCRdb took this table from immuneACCESS and kept in-frame rearrangements with V and J called. Such tables lack part of the clones; where checked against another copy, unresolved V genes explain under half of the gap, and the rest is unexplained. That table is the source of V, J and clone size, and D and trimming were worked out from the DNA. Recorded for this sample are about 180,000 clones; approximately 83% of them occurred a single time. The ten biggest clones cover over 2.5% of the sample.

Comment on this clone: Its specific antigen is unknown. No base qualities exist here, and no much larger clone lies one base off it.

Sequenced material: peripheral blood. This TCR was sampled from a man aged 55 to 70 with acute or convalescent COVID-19.

The DNA is TGTGCCAGCTCACCAAAATTACTAGCGGGAGCTTATGGGAATGAGCAGTTCTTC. It translates as CASSPKLLAGAYGNEQFF. The rearrangement joined TRBV18 to TRBJ2-1, with 11 junctional bases fitting TRBD2. After removal of 2 bases from V and 7 bases from J, the junction retains 13 bases not matched to a gene. The CDR3 spans 18 residues, from the cysteine through the phenylalanine. This entry keeps only the CDR3 DNA: 54 bases, framed from base 1. Sequences KGHSH (CDR1) and LQKENI (CDR2) are obtained from the germline V gene.